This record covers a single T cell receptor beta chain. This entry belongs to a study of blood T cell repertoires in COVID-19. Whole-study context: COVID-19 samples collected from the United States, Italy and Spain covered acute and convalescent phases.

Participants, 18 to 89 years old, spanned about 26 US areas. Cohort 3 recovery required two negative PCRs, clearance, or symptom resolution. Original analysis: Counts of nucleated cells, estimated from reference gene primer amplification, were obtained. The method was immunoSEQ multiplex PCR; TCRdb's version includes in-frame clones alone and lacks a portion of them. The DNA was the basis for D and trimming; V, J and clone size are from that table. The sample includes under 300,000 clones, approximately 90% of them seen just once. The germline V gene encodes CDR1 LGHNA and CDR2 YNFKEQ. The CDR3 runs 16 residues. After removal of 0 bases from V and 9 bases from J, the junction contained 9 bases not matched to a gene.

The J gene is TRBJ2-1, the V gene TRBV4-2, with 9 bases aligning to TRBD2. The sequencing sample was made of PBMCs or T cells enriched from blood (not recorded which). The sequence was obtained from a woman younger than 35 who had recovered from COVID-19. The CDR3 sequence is CASSQEPRGGAREQFF. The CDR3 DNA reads TGTGCCAGCAGCCAAGAACCTCGCGGGGGGGCGCGTGAGCAGTTCTTC.